This T cell receptor (beta chain) was retrieved from a study of OX40 agonist ivuxolimab in advanced cancers. Study-wide context: The study enrolled dose-escalation patients with hepatocellular carcinoma, melanoma, renal cell or head and neck cancer. Whole-study findings and limits: No antigen was identified for the clonally expanded peripheral T cells. Fewer expanded clones were found on average in CD4+ than in CD8+ T cells.

The assay was immunoSEQ multiplex PCR, and TCRdb's table has in-frame clones only and misses some. The sample has 55,000 to 85,000 clones, approximately 90% seen once. Germline CDR1 reads MNHEY; CDR2 reads SVGAGI. The CDR3 runs 15 residues. V lost 4 bases and J 3 bases, leaving 16 bases between the germline ends. Concerning this clone: The antigen remains undetermined.

This receptor was identified in an adult with an advanced solid tumor such as melanoma, head and neck, liver or kidney cancer. Sample: CD4+ or CD8+ T cells sorted from blood, taken in a trial of the OX40 agonist ivuxolimab. V and J are TRBV6-5 and TRBJ2-7; D perhaps matches TRBD2 (7 bases). The CDR3 protein is CASSFGGLVGYEQYF. CDR3 nucleotides: TGTGCCAGCAGTTTCGGGGGGCTGGTGGGCTACGAGCAGTACTTC.